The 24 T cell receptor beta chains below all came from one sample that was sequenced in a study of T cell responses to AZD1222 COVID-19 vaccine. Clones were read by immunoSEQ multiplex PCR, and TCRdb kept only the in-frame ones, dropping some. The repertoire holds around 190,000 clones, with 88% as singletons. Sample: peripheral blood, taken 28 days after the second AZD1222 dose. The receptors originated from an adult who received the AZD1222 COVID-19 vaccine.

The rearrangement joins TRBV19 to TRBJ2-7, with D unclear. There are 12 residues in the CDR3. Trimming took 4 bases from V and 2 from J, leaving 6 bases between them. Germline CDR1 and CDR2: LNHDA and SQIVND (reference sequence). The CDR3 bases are TGTGCCAGTAGTACTGAGACCTACGAGCAGTACTTC. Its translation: CASSTETYEQYF.

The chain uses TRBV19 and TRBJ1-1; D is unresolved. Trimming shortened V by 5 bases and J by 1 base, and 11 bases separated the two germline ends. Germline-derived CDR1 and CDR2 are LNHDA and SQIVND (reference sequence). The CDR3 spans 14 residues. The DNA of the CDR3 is TGTGCCAGTAGTCGACGAAATCAGAACACTGAAGCTTTCTTT. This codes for CASSRRNQNTEAFF.

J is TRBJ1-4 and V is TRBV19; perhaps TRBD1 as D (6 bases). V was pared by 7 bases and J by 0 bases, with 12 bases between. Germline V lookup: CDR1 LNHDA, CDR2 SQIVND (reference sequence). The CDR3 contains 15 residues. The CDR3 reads CASTLQGSTNEKLFF. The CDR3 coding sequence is TGTGCCAGTACCCTGCAGGGGTCAACTAATGAAAAACTGTTTTTT.

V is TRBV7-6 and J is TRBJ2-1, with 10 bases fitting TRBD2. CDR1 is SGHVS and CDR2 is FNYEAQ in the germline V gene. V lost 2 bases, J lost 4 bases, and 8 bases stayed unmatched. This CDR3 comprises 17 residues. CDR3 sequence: CASSLTPASGGYNEQFF. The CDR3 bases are TGTGCCAGCAGCTTAACCCCGGCTAGCGGGGGTTACAATGAGCAGTTCTTC.

The CDR3 is CATERQGGFNEQFF. The CDR3 bases are TGTGCCACCGAGCGGCAGGGAGGTTTCAATGAGCAGTTCTTC. The V call is TRBV19, the J call TRBJ2-1, with D tentatively TRBD2 (6 bases). Between the trimmed V and J ends, which lost 10 bases and 6 bases, there was a span of 19 bases. CDR1 LNHDA and CDR2 SQIVND come from the germline V gene (reference sequence). The CDR3 contains 14 residues.

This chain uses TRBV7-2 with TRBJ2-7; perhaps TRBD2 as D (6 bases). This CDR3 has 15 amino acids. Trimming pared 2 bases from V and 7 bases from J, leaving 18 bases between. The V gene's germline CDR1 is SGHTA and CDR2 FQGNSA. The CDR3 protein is CASSLRDSFHVEQYF. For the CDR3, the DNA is TGTGCCAGCAGCTTAAGGGACTCCTTCCACGTGGAGCAGTACTTC.

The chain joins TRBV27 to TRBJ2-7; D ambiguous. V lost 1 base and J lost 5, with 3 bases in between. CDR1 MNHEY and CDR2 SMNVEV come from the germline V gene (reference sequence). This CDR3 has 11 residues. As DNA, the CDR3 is TGTGCCAGCAGTTTATTCCACGAGCAGTACTTC. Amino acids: CASSLFHEQYF.

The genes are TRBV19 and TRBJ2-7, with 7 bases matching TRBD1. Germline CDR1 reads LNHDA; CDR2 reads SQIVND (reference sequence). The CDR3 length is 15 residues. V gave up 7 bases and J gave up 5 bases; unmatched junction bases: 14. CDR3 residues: CASTPRQGYFHEQYF. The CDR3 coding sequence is TGTGCCAGTACCCCGAGACAGGGCTACTTCCACGAGCAGTACTTC.

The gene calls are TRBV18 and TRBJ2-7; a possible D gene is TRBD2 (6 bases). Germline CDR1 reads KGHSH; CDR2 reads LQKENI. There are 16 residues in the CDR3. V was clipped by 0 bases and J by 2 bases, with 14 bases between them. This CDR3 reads CASSPPGGTFPYEQYF. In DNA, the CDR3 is TGTGCCAGCTCACCACCTGGGGGGACCTTTCCCTACGAGCAGTACTTC.

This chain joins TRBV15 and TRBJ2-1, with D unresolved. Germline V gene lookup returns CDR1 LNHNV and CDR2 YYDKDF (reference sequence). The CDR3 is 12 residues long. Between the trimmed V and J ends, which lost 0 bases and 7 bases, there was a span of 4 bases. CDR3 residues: CATSREVNEQFF. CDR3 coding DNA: TGTGCCACCAGCAGAGAAGTAAATGAGCAGTTCTTC.

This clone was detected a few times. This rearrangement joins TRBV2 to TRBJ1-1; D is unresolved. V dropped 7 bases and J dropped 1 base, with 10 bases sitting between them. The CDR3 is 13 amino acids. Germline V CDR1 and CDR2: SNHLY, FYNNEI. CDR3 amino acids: CASNLRQNTEAFF. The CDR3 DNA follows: TGTGCCAGCAACCTTAGACAGAACACTGAAGCTTTCTTT.

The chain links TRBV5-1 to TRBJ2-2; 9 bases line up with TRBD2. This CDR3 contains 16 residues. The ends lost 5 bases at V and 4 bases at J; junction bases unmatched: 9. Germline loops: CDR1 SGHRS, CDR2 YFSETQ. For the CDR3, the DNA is TGCGCCAGCAGTCATAAGCGGGGGGCGAGCACCGGGGAGCTGTTTTTT. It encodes CASSHKRGASTGELFF.

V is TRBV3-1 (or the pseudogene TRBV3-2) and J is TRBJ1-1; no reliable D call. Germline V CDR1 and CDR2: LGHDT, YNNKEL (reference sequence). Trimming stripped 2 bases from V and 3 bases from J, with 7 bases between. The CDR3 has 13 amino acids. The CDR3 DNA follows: TGTGCCAGCAGCCAACAGGTATACACTGAAGCTTTCTTT. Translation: CASSQQVYTEAFF.

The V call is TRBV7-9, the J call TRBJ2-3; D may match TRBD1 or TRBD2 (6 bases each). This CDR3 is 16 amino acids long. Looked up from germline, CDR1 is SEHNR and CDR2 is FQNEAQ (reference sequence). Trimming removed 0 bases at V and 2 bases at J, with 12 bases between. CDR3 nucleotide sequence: TGTGCCAGCAGCTTAGCCGTGTCGGGGGCCACAGATACGCAGTATTTT. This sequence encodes CASSLAVSGATDTQYF. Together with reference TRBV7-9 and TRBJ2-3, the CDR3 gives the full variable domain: DTGVSQNPRHKITKRGQNVTFRCDPISEHNRLYWYRQTLGQGPEFLTYFQNEAQLEKSRLLSDRFSAERPKGSFSTLEIQRTEQGDSAMYLCASSLAVSGATDTQYFGPGTRLTVL.

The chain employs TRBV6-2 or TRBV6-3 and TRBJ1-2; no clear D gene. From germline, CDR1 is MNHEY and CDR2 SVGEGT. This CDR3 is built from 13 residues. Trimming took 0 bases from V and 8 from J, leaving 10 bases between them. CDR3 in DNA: TGTGCCAGCAGTTACTCCGGTCGGGAAGGCTACACCTTC. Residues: CASSYSGREGYTF.

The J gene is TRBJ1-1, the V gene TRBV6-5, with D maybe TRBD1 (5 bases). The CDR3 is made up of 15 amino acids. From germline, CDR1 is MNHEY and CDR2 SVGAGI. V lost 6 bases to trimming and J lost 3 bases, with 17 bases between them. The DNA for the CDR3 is TGTGCCAGCAGCCCCAGGGCCTTCAGCTACACTGAAGCTTTCTTT. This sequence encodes CASSPRAFSYTEAFF.

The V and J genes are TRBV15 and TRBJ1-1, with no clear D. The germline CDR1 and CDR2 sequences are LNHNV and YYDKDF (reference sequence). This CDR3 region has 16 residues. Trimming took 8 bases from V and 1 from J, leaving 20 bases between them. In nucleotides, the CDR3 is TGTGCCACCTCCCGGAGGTACGGATTGAGGAACACTGAAGCTTTCTTT. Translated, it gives CATSRRYGLRNTEAFF.

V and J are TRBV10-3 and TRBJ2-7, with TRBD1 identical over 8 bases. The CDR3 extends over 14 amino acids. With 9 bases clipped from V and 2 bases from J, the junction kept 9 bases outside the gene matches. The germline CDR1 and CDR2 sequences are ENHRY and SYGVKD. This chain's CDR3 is CAMDRVDQAYEQYF. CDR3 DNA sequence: TGTGCCATGGACAGGGTGGATCAGGCCTACGAGCAGTACTTC.

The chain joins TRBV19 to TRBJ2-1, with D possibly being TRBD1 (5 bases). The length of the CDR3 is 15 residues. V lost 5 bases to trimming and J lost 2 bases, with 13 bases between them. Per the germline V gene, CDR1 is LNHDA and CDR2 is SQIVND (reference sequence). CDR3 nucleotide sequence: TGTGCCAGTAGTGCCCAGGGTCGCGCCTACAATGAGCAGTTCTTC. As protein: CASSAQGRAYNEQFF. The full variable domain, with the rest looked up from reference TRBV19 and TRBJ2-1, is DGGITQSPKYLFRKEGQNVTLSCEQNLNHDAMYWYRQDPGQGLRLIYYSQIVNDFQKGDIAEGYSVSREKKESFPLTVTSAQKNPTAFYLCASSAQGRAYNEQFFGPGTRLTVL.

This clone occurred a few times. CDR3 sequence (DNA): TGTGCCAGCAGCCCTGACGCGGGATCAACCTACGAGCAGTACTTC. Amino acid sequence: CASSPDAGSTYEQYF. The chain uses TRBV7-3 and TRBJ2-7; a weak D match, TRBD2 (6 bases). CDR3 length: 15 amino acids. Germline V gene sequence: CDR1 SGHTA, CDR2 FQGTGA. Trimming stripped 5 bases from V and 2 bases from J, with 16 bases between.

CDR3 DNA sequence: TGTGCCAGCAGCTTTGGTCAGTATAATGAAAAACTGTTTTTT. The encoded protein is CASSFGQYNEKLFF. The V gene is TRBV11-3, the J gene TRBJ1-4, with unresolved D. CDR3 length equals 14 residues. The V end lost 3 bases, the J end lost 4 bases, and 9 bases lay between the germline ends. Germline V CDR1 and CDR2: SGHNT, YENEEA.

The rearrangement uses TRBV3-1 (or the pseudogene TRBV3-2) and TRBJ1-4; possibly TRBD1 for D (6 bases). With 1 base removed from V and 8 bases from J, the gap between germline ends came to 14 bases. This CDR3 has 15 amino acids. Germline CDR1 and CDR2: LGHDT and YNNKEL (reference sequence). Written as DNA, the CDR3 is TGTGCCAGCAGCCAAGGCGGGACTGGGGGCGAAAAACTGTTTTTT. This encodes CASSQGGTGGEKLFF.

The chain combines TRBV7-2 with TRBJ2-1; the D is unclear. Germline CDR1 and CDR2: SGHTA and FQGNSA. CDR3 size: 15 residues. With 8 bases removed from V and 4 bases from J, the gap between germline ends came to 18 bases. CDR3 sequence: CASSPRANDYNEQFF. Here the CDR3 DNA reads TGTGCCAGCTCCCCTCGGGCGAATGATTACAATGAGCAGTTCTTC.

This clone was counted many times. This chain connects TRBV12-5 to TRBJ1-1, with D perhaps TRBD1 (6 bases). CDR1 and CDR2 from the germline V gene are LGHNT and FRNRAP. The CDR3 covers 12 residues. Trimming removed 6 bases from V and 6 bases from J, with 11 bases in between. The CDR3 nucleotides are TGTGCTAGTGGCACAAGGGGGGCTGAAGCTTTCTTT. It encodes CASGTRGAEAFF.